This TCR beta chain was sequenced in a study of cytomegalovirus exposure and HLA in healthy donors. Trimming took off 0 bases at V and 3 bases at J, with 9 bases between the two ends. Germline assignment: CDR1 SGHVS and CDR2 FNYEAQ. This CDR3 contains 15 residues. Assay used: immunoSEQ multiplex PCR; TCRdb lists only in-frame clones, some missing. This sample has under 300,000 clones, with approximately 83% found just once. The TCR originated in a woman aged 18-29 years in good health and CMV-seronegative. Sequencing was performed on PBMCs. The chain carries TRBV7-6 and TRBJ1-5, with D unresolved. DNA of the CDR3: TGTGCCAGCAGCTTAGCTCCCGGGGTCAATCAGCCCCAGCATTTT. Translation: CASSLAPGVNQPQHF.